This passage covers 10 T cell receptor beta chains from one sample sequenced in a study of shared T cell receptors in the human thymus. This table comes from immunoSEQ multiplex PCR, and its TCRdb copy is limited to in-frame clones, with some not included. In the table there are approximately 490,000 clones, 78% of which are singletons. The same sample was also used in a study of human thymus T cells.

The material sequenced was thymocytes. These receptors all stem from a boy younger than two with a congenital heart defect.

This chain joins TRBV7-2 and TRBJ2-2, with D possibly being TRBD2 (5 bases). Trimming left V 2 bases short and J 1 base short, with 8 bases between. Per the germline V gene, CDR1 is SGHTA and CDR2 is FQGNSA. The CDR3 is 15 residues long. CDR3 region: CASSLRERNTGELFF. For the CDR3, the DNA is TGTGCCAGCAGCTTACGGGAACGGAACACCGGGGAGCTGTTTTTT.

CDR3 residues: CASSYSPYGYTF. CDR3 DNA sequence: TGTGCCAGCAGTTACAGCCCCTATGGCTACACCTTC. The chain has TRBV28 and TRBJ1-2; D not resolved. V was shortened by 4 bases and J by 4 bases, with 7 bases between the two germline ends. The germline V gene encodes CDR1 MDHEN and CDR2 SYDVKM. CDR3 length: 12 amino acids.

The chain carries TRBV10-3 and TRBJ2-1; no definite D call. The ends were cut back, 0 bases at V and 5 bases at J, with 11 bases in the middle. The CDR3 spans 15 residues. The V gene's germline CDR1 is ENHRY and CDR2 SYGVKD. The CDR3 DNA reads TGTGCCATCAGTGAGTCCACACAGCCCCACAATGAGCAGTTCTTC. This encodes CAISESTQPHNEQFF.

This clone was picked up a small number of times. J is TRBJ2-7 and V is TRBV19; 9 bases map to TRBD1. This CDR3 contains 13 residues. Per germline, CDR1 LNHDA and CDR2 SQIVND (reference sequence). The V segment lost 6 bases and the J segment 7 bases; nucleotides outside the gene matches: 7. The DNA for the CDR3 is TGTGCCAGTAGAGCCGGGACAGGGCGGGAGCAGTACTTC. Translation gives CASRAGTGREQYF.

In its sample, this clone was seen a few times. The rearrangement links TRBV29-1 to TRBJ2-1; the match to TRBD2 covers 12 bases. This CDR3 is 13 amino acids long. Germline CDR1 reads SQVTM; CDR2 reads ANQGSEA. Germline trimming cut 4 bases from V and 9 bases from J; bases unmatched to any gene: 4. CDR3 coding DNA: TGCAGCGTTGGGGCTAGCGGGAGGGCTGAGCAGTTCTTC. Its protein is CSVGASGRAEQFF.

The CDR3 region is CASSSRTDSNQPQHF. The CDR3 bases are TGTGCCAGCAGTTCTCGGACAGATAGCAATCAGCCCCAGCATTTT. The chain has TRBV27 and TRBJ1-5; possibly TRBD1 for D (6 bases). The length of the CDR3 is 15 residues. Germline assignment: CDR1 MNHEY and CDR2 SMNVEV (reference sequence). The ends were cut back, 4 bases at V and 0 bases at J, with 10 bases in the middle.

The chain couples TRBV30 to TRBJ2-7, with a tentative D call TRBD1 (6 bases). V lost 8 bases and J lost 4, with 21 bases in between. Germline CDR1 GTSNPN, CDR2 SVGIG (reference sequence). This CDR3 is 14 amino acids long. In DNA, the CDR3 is TGTGCCGGGGCCCCTGACAGGTTAAATTACGAGCAGTACTTC. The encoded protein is CAGAPDRLNYEQYF.

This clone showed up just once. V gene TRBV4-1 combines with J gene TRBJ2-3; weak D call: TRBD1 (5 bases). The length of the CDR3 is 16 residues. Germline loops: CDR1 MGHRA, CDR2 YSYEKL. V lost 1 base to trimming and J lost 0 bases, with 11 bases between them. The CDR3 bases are TGCGCCAGCAGCCAAGGACAGCGTGCTAGCACAGATACGCAGTATTTT. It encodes CASSQGQRASTDTQYF.

The CDR3 nucleotides are TGCGCCAGCAGCCTTGACAGGGGGCAGTTCTTC. It is translated as CASSLDRGQFF. This chain uses TRBV5-1 with TRBJ2-1, with 8 bases aligning to TRBD1. CDR3 length: 11 residues. V gave up 4 bases and J gave up 12 bases; unmatched junction bases: 3. Germline loops: CDR1 SGHRS, CDR2 YFSETQ.

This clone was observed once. The CDR3 is CATSTSGLLGNEQFF. In DNA, the CDR3 is TGTGCCACATCCACTAGCGGACTTTTGGGCAATGAGCAGTTCTTC. The rearrangement uses TRBV2 and TRBJ2-1; TRBD2 matches 8 bases. Per germline, CDR1 SNHLY and CDR2 FYNNEI. V gave up 10 bases and J gave up 6 bases; unmatched junction bases: 14. This CDR3 has 15 residues.